This T cell receptor beta chain was obtained from a study of T cells in Graves' hyperthyroidism and ophthalmopathy. This clonotype was recorded a few times. RNA transcripts were the template for amplifying TCR beta CDR3 regions. The HTBI primer set drove a first-round RT-PCR of the TCR CDR3. Each CDR3 protein is one row after TCRdb ran MiXCR on the multiplex PCR reads. Of over 400,000 distinct CDR3 sequences in the sample, around a fifth are singletons; the top ten hold about 53%. The CDR3 spans 17 residues. Germline V CDR1 and CDR2: LNHDA, SQIVND (reference sequence). Trimming removed 6 bases from V and 4 bases from J, with 22 bases in between.

The specimen sequenced was blood. The chain employs TRBV19 and TRBJ2-1; D gene unclear. The sequence was collected from an older woman with Graves' ophthalmopathy. Written as DNA, the CDR3 is TGTGCCAGTAGAACTTCGACCCTTACCTGGGGTTACAATGAGCAGTTCTTC. This translates into CASRTSTLTWGYNEQFF.